Each of the 21 T cell receptor beta chains below was sequenced from the same sample in a study of T cells in narcolepsy. TCRdb keeps only in-frame clones here, not all; method: immunoSEQ multiplex PCR. The data hold some 24,000 clones, with roughly 85% observed a single time. The sample taken for sequencing was CD45RA- memory CD4+ T cells from PBMCs. These receptors were taken from a human donor with narcolepsy.

The chain links TRBV7-2 to TRBJ2-1; the match to TRBD2 covers 7 bases. Germline V gene sequence: CDR1 SGHTA, CDR2 FQGNSA. J gave up 8 bases and V 1 base, and 17 bases lay outside the gene matches. CDR3 size: 18 residues. CDR3 in amino acids: CASSLGPTAPRGDDEQFF. CDR3 bases: TGTGCCAGCAGCTTAGGCCCCACAGCCCCCCGGGGGGACGATGAGCAGTTCTTC.

This chain links TRBV19 with TRBJ2-5; TRBD2 aligns across 9 bases. J lost 1 base, V lost 7 bases, and 4 bases had no gene match. The germline V gene encodes CDR1 LNHDA and CDR2 SQIVND (reference sequence). This CDR3 spans 14 amino acids. The CDR3 sequence is CASTKTSGQETQYF. CDR3 sequence (DNA): TGTGCCAGTACTAAGACTAGCGGCCAAGAGACCCAGTACTTC.

This sequence joins TRBV19 and TRBJ2-5; 10 bases are a match to TRBD2. The CDR3 sequence is 16 residues long. V was clipped by 4 bases and J by 0 bases; unmatched bases: 5. Per the germline V gene, CDR1 is LNHDA and CDR2 is SQIVND (reference sequence). This chain's CDR3 is CASSKPGLANQETQYF. For the CDR3, the DNA is TGTGCCAGTAGTAAACCGGGACTAGCGAACCAAGAGACCCAGTACTTC.

The chain recombines TRBV28 with TRBJ2-5; 9 nucleotides match TRBD2. V lost 3 bases and J lost 4; bases outside the gene matches: 3. There are 14 residues in the CDR3. Germline V CDR1 and CDR2: MDHEN, SYDVKM. The chain's CDR3 is CASSLSLAGETQYF. CDR3 nucleotide sequence: TGTGCCAGCAGTTTGTCACTAGCGGGAGAGACCCAGTACTTC.

The V gene is TRBV10-3, the J gene TRBJ1-3; a possible D gene is TRBD1 (5 bases). The germline V and J ends were trimmed by 2 bases and 4 bases, with 9 bases remaining between them. The CDR3 sequence is 14 residues long. CDR1 and CDR2 from the germline V gene are ENHRY and SYGVKD. The CDR3 DNA follows: TGTGCCATCAGTGAGGCGGGGCCGGGAAACACCATATATTTT. Amino acids: CAISEAGPGNTIYF.

This clone has just a few counts. The chain uses TRBV10-1 and TRBJ2-7; TRBD1 agrees at 8 bases. Germline CDR1 WNHNN, CDR2 SYGVQD (reference sequence). The CDR3 runs to 16 residues. With 7 bases clipped from V and 5 bases from J, the junction kept 16 bases outside the gene matches. CDR3 in amino acids: CASTGLATGDQNEQYF. CDR3 in DNA: TGCGCCAGCACCGGCCTCGCGACAGGGGATCAGAACGAGCAGTACTTC.

This chain uses TRBV6-5 with TRBJ2-5, with 7 bases that match TRBD2. The DNA matches TRBJ2-7 better at its end, which makes the J call doubtful. The CDR3 has 14 amino acids. CDR1 and CDR2 from the germline V gene are MNHEY and SVGAGI. This CDR3 is CASSYSGRPYEQYF. In nucleotides, the CDR3 is TGTGCCAGCAGTTACTCCGGGAGGCCCTACGAGCAGTACTTC.

The rearrangement joins TRBV6-1 to TRBJ2-3, with TRBD2 identical over 9 bases. J gave up 5 bases and V 2 bases, and 5 bases lay outside the gene matches. In germline, CDR1 is MNHNS, CDR2 SASEGT. This CDR3 comprises 15 residues. CDR3 residues: CASSELAGERDTQYF. The CDR3 bases are TGTGCCAGCAGTGAATTAGCGGGAGAGAGAGATACGCAGTATTTT.

There are a few counts of this clone. The chain employs TRBV29-1 and TRBJ2-4, with D perhaps matching TRBD2 (7 bases). The germline V gene has CDR1 SQVTM and CDR2 ANQGSEA. This CDR3 region has 14 residues. The ends were cut back, 3 bases at V and 2 bases at J, with 11 bases in the middle. The CDR3: CSVDAGASKNIQYF. DNA of the CDR3: TGCAGCGTTGATGCGGGGGCCTCCAAAAACATTCAGTACTTC.

The chain links TRBV7-9 to TRBJ2-7; 10 nucleotides line up with TRBD2. Trimming at V came to 5 bases and at J to 0 bases, leaving 1 base not matched to a gene. CDR1 and CDR2 (germline): SEHNR, FQNEAQ (reference sequence). This CDR3 contains 14 residues. CDR3 loop: CASSPSGGSYEQYF. The DNA of the CDR3 is TGTGCCAGCAGCCCTAGCGGGGGCTCCTACGAGCAGTACTTC.

The V call is TRBV14, the J call TRBJ2-7; 15 positions agree with TRBD2. The V and J ends lost 4 bases and 4 bases, in that order; junction bases with no gene match: 5. CDR1 and CDR2 (germline): SGHDN, FVKESK. The CDR3 is made up of 16 amino acids. CDR3 residues: CASSPGTSGRMYEQYF. Here the CDR3 DNA reads TGTGCCAGCAGCCCCGGGACTAGCGGGAGGATGTACGAGCAGTACTTC. Variable domain in full (rest from reference TRBV14 and TRBJ2-7): EAGVTQFPSHSVIEKGQTVTLRCDPISGHDNLYWYRRVMGKEIKFLLHFVKESKQDESGMPNNRFLAERTGGTYSTLKVQPAELEDSGVYFCASSPGTSGRMYEQYFGPGTRLTVT.

V usage is TRBV28 and J usage is TRBJ1-1, with D possibly matching TRBD1 (6 bases). CDR1 is MDHEN, CDR2 SYDVKM, per germline. The V gene lost 4 bases and the J gene lost 11 bases, with 20 bases spanning the gap. The CDR3 spans 14 residues. This chain's CDR3 is CASSSGHSLGAAFF. CDR3 DNA: TGTGCCAGCAGTTCGGGACACAGTCTCGGGGCGGCTTTCTTT. Using reference TRBV28 and TRBJ1-1 for the parts outside the CDR3, the full variable domain is DVKVTQSSRYLVKRTGEKVFLECVQDMDHENMFWYRQDPGLGLRLIYFSYDVKMKEKGDIPEGYSVSREKKERFSLILESASTNQTSMYLCASSSGHSLGAAFFGQGTRLTVV.

The J gene is TRBJ2-1, the V gene TRBV7-2; D gene uncertain. The CDR3 sequence is 16 residues long. Trimming left V 1 base short and J 8 bases short, with 18 bases between. CDR1 and CDR2 (germline): SGHTA, FQGNSA. The CDR3 DNA is TGTGCCAGCAGCTTAGATGGCGGTTCCTTCTTCGATGAGCAGTTCTTC. It encodes CASSLDGGSFFDEQFF.

Here the CDR3 DNA reads TGTGCCAGCTCACCACGATCGGGGGGTGCAACTAATGAAAAACTGTTTTTT. This gives the protein CASSPRSGGATNEKLFF. This sequence joins TRBV18 and TRBJ1-4; D perhaps matches TRBD1 (5 bases). V was clipped by 1 base and J by 0 bases, with 12 bases between them. Germline CDR1 is KGHSH and CDR2 is LQKENI. The CDR3 sequence is 17 residues long.

J is TRBJ2-6 and V is TRBV9, with TRBD1 matching 8 bases. CDR1 SGDLS and CDR2 YYNGEE come from the germline V gene. V dropped 7 bases and J dropped 2; count of bases not matched to a gene: 14. This CDR3 comprises 18 residues. CDR3 nucleotides: TGTGCCAGCGATAAAACCGGGACAGGTCTCACTGGGGCCAACGTCCTGACTTTC. Protein sequence: CASDKTGTGLTGANVLTF.

By sample fraction, this clone is medium-sized (0.01 to 0.1%). The rearrangement joins TRBV6-1 to TRBJ1-4; a weak D match, TRBD1 (6 bases). CDR1 and CDR2 (germline): MNHNS, SASEGT. CDR3 size: 15 residues. The V end was cut by 5 bases, the J end by 8 bases, with 18 bases between. The CDR3 sequence is CASSQQGNRAEKLFF. The CDR3 bases are TGTGCCAGCAGTCAACAGGGAAATAGGGCCGAAAAACTGTTTTTT.

This chain links TRBV7-9 with TRBJ1-1; D remains ambiguous. V was cut by 3 bases and J by 5 bases, with 13 bases left in between. Per the germline V gene, CDR1 is SEHNR and CDR2 is FQNEAQ (reference sequence). The CDR3 length is 14 residues. In DNA form, the CDR3 reads TGTGCCAGCAGCTTCTCTCTGTCACGGACTGAAGCTTTCTTT. Translated: CASSFSLSRTEAFF.

V usage is TRBV29-1 and J usage is TRBJ2-5, with D maybe TRBD1 (6 bases). The germline gives CDR1 SQVTM, CDR2 ANQGSEA. There are 13 residues in the CDR3. The ends were cut back, 3 bases at V and 5 bases at J, with 13 bases in the middle. Written as DNA, the CDR3 is TGCAGCGTTGATCAGGGGTTCCGGGAGACCCAGTACTTC. Translation gives CSVDQGFRETQYF.

This clone was seen once. The gene calls are TRBV19 and TRBJ2-5; 14 bases match TRBD2. TRBJ2-7 explains the end of the DNA better; the J call may be wrong. This CDR3 spans 16 amino acids. Germline CDR1 and CDR2: LNHDA and SQIVND (reference sequence). CDR3 DNA sequence: TGTGCCAGTAGTATCCGACTAGCGGGAGGGCCTCGCGAGCAGTACTTC. It codes for CASSIRLAGGPREQYF.

The rearrangement links TRBV4-1 to TRBJ1-2, with TRBD1 matching over 7 bases. This CDR3 is 16 amino acids long. Unmatched junction bases numbered 11, after V lost 3 bases and J lost 4 bases. Germline V CDR1 and CDR2: MGHRA, YSYEKL. This chain's CDR3 is CASSQATGAEAYGYTF. DNA for the CDR3: TGCGCCAGCAGCCAGGCCACAGGGGCCGAGGCCTATGGCTACACCTTC.

The chain is built from TRBV6-5 and TRBJ1-3; no definite D call. Deletions cut 6 bases from V and 2 bases from J, with 11 bases between. Germline V gene data show CDR1 as MNHEY and CDR2 as SVGAGI. This CDR3 has 14 residues. The CDR3 bases are TGTGCCAGCAGCCCTGTGTCGGCTGGAAACACCATATATTTT. This codes for CASSPVSAGNTIYF.